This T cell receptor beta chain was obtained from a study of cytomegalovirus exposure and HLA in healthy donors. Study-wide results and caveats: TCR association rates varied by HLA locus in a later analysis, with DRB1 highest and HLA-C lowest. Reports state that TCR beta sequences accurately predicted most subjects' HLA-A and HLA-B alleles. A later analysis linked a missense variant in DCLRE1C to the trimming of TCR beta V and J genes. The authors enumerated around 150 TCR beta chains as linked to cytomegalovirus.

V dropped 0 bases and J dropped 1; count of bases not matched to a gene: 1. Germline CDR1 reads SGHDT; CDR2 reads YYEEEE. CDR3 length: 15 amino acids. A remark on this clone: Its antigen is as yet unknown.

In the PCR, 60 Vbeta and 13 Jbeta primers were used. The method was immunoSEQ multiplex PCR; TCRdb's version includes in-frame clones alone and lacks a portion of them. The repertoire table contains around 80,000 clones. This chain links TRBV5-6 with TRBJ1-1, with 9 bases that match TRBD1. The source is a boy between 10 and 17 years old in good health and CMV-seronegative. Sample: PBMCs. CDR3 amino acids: CASSLGQGGNTEAFF. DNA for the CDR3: TGTGCCAGCAGCTTGGGACAGGGGGGGAACACTGAAGCTTTCTTT.